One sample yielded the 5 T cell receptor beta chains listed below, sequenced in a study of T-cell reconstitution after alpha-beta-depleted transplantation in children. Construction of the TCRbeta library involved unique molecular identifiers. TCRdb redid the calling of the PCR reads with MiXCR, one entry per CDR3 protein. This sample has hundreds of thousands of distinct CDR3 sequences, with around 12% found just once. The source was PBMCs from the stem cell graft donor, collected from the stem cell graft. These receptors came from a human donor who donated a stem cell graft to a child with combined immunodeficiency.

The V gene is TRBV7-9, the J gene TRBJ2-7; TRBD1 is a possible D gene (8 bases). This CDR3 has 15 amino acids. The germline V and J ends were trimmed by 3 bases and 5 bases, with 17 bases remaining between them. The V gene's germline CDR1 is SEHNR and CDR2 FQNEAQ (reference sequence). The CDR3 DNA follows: TGTGCCAGCAGCTTTGGACAGGGAGGGATCAACGAGCAGTACTTC. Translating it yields CASSFGQGGINEQYF.

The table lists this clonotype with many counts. CDR3 residues: CASSDPGAARSYEQYF. Here the CDR3 DNA reads TGTGCCAGCAGTGATCCGGGGGCCGCAAGATCCTACGAGCAGTACTTC. The chain uses TRBV12-3 or TRBV12-4 and TRBJ2-7, with D perhaps matching TRBD1 or TRBD2 (6 bases each). V was trimmed by 5 bases and J by 1 base, leaving 18 bases between them. This CDR3 region has 16 residues.

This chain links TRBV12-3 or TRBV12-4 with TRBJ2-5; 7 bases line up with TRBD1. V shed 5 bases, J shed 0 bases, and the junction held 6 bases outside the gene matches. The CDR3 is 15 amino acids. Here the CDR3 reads CASSESDRDQETQYF. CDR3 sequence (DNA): TGTGCCAGCAGTGAAAGCGACAGGGACCAAGAGACCCAGTACTTC.

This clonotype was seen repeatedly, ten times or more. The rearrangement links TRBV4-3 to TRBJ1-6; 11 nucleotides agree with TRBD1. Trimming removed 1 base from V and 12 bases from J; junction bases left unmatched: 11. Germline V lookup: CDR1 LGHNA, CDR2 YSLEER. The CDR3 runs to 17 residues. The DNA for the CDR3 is TGCGCCAGCAGCCAAGCTCCCGGACAGGGGGCAGTGGGACCCCTCCACTTT. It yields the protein CASSQAPGQGAVGPLHF.

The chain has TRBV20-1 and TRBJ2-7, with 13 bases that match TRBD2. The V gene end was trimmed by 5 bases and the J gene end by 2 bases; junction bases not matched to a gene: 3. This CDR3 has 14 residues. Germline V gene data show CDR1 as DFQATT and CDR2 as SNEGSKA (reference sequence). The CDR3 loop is CSAPGLAGTYEQYF. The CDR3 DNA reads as TGCAGTGCTCCGGGACTAGCGGGAACCTACGAGCAGTACTTC.